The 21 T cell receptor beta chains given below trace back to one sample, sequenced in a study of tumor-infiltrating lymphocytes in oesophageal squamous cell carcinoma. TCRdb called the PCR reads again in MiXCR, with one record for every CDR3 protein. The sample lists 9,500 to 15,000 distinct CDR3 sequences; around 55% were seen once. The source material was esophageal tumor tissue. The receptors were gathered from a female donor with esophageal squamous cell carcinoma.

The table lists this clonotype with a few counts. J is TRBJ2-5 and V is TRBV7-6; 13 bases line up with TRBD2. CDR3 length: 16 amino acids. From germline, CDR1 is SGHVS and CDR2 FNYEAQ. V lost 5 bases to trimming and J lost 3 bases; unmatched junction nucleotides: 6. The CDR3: CASSLRTSGRKETQYF. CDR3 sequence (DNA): TGTGCCAGCAGCCTCCGGACTAGCGGGAGAAAAGAGACCCAGTACTTC.

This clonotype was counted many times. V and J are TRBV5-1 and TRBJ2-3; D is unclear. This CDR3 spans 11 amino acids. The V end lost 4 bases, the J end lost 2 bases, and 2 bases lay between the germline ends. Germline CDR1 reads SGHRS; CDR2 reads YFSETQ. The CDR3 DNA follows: TGCGCCAGCAGCACCACAGATACGCAGTATTTT. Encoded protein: CASSTTDTQYF.

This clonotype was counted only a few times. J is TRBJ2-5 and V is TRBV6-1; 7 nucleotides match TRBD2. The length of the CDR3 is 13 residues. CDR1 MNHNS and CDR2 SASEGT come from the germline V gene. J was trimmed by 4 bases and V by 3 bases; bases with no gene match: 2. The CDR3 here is CASSDSGRETQYF. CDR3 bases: TGTGCCAGCAGTGATAGCGGGCGAGAGACCCAGTACTTC.

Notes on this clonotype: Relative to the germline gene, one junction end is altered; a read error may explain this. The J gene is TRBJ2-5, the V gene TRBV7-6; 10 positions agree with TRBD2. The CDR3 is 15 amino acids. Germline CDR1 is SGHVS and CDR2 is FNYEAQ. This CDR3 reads CASSLAGGLSETQYF. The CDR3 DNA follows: TGTGCTAGCAGCTTAGCGGGGGGCCTGTCAGAGACCCAGTACTTC.

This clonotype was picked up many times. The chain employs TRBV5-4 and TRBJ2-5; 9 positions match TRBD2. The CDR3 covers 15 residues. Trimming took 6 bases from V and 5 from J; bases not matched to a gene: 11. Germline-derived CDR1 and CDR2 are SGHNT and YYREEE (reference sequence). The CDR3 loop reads CASTLWRGGGETQYF. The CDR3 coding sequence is TGTGCCAGCACCCTCTGGCGGGGGGGCGGGGAGACCCAGTACTTC.

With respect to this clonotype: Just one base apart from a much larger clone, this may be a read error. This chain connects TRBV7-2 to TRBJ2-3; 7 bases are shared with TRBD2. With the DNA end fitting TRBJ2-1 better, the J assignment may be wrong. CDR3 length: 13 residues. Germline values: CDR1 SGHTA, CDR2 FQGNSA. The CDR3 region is CASTFTGGETQFF. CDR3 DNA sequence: TGTGCCAGCACTTTTACGGGGGGAGAGACCCAGTTCTTC.

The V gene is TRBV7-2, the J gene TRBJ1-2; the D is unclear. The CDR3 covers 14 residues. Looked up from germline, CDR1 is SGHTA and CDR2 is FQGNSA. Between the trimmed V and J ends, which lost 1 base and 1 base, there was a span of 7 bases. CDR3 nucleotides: TGTGCCAGCAGCTTAGGTCCCGGTAACTATGGCTACACCTTC. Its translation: CASSLGPGNYGYTF. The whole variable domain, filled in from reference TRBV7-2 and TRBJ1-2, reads GAGVSQSPSNKVTEKGKDVELRCDPISGHTALYWYRQSLGQGLEFLIYFQGNSAPDKSGLPSDRFSAERTGGSVSTLTIQRTQQEDSAVYLCASSLGPGNYGYTFGSGTRLTVV.

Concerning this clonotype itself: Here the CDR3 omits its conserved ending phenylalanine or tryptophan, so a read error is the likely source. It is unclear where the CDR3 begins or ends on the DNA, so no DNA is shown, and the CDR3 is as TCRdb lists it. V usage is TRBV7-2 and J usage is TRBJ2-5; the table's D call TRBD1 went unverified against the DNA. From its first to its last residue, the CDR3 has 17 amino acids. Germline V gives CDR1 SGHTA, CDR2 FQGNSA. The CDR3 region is CASSWGQVLDSPLHFGN.

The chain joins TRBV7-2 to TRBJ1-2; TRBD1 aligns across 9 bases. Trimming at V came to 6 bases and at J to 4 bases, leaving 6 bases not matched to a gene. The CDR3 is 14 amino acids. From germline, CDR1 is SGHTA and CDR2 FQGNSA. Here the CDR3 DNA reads TGTGCCAGCAGAGAGGGGACAGGGCGCTATGGCTACACCTTC. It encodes CASREGTGRYGYTF.

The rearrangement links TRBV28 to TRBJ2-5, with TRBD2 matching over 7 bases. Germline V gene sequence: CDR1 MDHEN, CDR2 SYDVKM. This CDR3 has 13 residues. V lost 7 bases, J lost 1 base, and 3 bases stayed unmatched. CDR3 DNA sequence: TGTGCCAGCATCGGCGGGGGCCAAGAGACCCAGTACTTC. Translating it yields CASIGGGQETQYF.

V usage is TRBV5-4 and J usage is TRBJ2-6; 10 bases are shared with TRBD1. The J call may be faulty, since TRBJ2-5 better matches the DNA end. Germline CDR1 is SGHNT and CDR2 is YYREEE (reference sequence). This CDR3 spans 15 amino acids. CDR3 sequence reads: CASSEDRGREETQYF. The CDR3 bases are TGTGCCAGCAGCGAAGACAGGGGGCGCGAAGAGACCCAGTACTTC.

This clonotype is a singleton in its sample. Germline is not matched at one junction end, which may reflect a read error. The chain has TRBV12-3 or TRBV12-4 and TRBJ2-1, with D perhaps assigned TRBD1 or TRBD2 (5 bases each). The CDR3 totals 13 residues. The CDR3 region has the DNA TGTGCCAGCAGGTTGCAGGGAGATTCACCCCTCCACTTC. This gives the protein CASRLQGDSPLHF.

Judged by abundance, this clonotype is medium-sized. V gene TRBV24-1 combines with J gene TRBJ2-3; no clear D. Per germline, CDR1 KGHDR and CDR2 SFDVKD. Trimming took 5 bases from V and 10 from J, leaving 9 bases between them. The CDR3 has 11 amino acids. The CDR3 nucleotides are TGTGCCACCAGTGGGGGATTTTCGCAGTATTTT. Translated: CATSGGFSQYF.

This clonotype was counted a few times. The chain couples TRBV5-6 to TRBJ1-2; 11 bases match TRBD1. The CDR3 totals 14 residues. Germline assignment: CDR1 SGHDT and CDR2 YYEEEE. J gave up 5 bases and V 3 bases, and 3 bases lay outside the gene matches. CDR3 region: CASSSGTGGYGYTF. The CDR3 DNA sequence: TGTGCCAGCAGCTCCGGGACAGGGGGGTATGGCTACACCTTC.

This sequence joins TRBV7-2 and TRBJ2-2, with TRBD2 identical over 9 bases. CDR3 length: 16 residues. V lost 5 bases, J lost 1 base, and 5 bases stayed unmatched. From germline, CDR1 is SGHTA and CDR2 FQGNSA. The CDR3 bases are TGTGCCAGCAGCGCCCATAGCGGGAGGAACACCGGGGAGCTGTTTTTT. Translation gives CASSAHSGRNTGELFF.

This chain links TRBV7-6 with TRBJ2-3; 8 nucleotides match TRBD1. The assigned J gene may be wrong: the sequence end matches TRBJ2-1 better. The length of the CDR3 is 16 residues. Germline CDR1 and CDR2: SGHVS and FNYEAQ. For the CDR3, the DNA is TGTGCCAGCAGCTCCCGACAGGGGAGTTCCTACAATGAGCAGTTCTTC. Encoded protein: CASSSRQGSSYNEQFF.

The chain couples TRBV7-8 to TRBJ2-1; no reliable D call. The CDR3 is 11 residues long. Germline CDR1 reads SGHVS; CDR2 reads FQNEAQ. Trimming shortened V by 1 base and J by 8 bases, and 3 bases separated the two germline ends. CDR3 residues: CASSLEDEQFF. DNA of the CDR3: TGTGCCAGCAGCTTAGAGGATGAGCAGTTCTTC.

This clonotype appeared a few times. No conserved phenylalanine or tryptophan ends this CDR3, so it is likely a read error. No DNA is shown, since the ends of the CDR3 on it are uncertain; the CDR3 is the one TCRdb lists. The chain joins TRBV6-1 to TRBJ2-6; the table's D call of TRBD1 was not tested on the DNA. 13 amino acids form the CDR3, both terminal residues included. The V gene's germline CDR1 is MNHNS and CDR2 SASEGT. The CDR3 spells CASSESRIQYFGA.

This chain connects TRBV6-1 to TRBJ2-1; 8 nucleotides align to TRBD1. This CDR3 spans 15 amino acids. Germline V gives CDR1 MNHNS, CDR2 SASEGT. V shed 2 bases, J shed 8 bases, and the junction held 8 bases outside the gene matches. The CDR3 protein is CASSETRTGQDEQFF. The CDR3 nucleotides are TGTGCCAGCAGTGAAACACGGACAGGGCAGGATGAGCAGTTCTTC.

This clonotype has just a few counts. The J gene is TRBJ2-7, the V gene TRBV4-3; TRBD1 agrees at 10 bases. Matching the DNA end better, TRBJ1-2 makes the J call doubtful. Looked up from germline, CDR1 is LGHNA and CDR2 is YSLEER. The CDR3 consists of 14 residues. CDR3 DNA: TGCGCCAGCAGCCACCCGGGACAGGGGAACGGCTACACCTTC. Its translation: CASSHPGQGNGYTF.

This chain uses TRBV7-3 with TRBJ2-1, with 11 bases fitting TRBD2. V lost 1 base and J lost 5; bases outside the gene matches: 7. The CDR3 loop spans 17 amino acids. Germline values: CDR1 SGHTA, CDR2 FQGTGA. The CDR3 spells CASSLRPSGGPNNEQFF. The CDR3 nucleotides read TGTGCCAGCAGCTTAAGGCCTAGCGGGGGGCCCAACAATGAGCAGTTCTTC. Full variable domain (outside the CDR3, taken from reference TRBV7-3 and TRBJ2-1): GAGVSQTPSNKVTEKGKYVELRCDPISGHTALYWYRQSLGQGPEFLIYFQGTGAADDSGLPNDRFFAVRPEGSVSTLKIQRTERGDSAVYLCASSLRPSGGPNNEQFFGPGTRLTVL.